This TCR beta chain was found in a study of blood T cell repertoires in COVID-19 (TCRdb year 2020). At the level of the whole study: The collaborator samples originated in the United States, Italy and Spain and spanned the acute and convalescent phases of COVID-19. The prospective study material was composed of cDNA or gDNA derived from T cells, B-cell-depleted T cells, or PBMCs. The dataset comprised deeply sampled blood TCRbeta repertoires from subjects exposed to, actively infected with, or recovered from COVID-19. The repertoires were made available in a free public database intended to serve as a resource for research on the immune response to SARS-CoV-2. The samples were drawn from two sources: the first 160 participants of the ongoing ImmuneRACE study, and fewer than 1,500 subjects contributed by 6 global collaborators. The sample metadata nearly always contained a de-identified subject ID, COVID-19 status, age in years and sex. HLA class I and class II types, where available, came from metadata supplied by the sample provider rather than from assay-based typing. General study outcomes and caveats: Clinical and demographic metadata were provided uncurated, with the amount varying by source and participant.

TCRbeta CDR3 regions were amplified from genomic DNA by means of the immunoSEQ Assay, a bias-controlled multiplex PCR. The original pipeline was this. The number of nucleated cells in each sample was estimated by amplification of reference gene primers within the assay. Sequence reads were collapsed and filtered to measure the absolute abundance of every unique TCRbeta CDR3 rearrangement. For each sample, productive Simpson clonality was calculated as the square root of Simpson's diversity index over productive rearrangements. In TCRdb, the immuneACCESS table is reduced to in-frame sequences with V and J assigned. These tables do not hold every clone; where another copy was compared, an unresolved V gene accounts for under half, and the others remain unexplained. That table furnishes V, J and clone size, whereas the DNA furnished D and trimming. The sample has under 250,000 clones on record, 82% of them singletons. Under 3.5% of the sample is held by the ten biggest clonotypes.

Remarks on this clone: Its target antigen remains unknown. The input lacks base qualities; no much larger clone sits a single base away.

The CDR3 starts with the cysteine, ends with the phenylalanine, and has 16 residues. Only the CDR3 part of the read is kept: 48 bases, read in frame from the first base. In the prospective study, participants were about 18 to 100 years old, resided in about two dozen geographic areas of the United States, and were enrolled through a virtual design. Cohort assignment in the prospective study relied on participant-reported clinical history from a screening survey and a study questionnaire. Recovered participants in ImmuneRACE Cohort 3 were defined by two consecutive negative NP/OP PCR tests, clearance by a healthcare professional, or resolution of symptoms. Each participant in the prospective study had whole blood, serum and a nasopharyngeal or oropharyngeal swab collected by mobile phlebotomists. Over a roughly 2-month period, participants in the prospective study had the option of providing additional blood draws and questionnaires. Blood samples from the prospective study were shipped frozen or at room temperature prior to DNA extraction.

The TCR comes from a woman aged 55 to 70 who had recovered from COVID-19. The sample taken for sequencing was PBMCs or T cells enriched from blood (not recorded which). The V and J genes are TRBV21-1 and TRBJ2-3; no check of the table's D call, TRBD2, against the DNA was made. TRBV21-1 is reported as a pseudogene. This receptor carries the CDR3 CASSKPSGRDTDTQYF. The DNA reads as follows: TGTGCCAGCAGCAAACCCTCGGGTCGGGACACAGATACGCAGTATTTT.